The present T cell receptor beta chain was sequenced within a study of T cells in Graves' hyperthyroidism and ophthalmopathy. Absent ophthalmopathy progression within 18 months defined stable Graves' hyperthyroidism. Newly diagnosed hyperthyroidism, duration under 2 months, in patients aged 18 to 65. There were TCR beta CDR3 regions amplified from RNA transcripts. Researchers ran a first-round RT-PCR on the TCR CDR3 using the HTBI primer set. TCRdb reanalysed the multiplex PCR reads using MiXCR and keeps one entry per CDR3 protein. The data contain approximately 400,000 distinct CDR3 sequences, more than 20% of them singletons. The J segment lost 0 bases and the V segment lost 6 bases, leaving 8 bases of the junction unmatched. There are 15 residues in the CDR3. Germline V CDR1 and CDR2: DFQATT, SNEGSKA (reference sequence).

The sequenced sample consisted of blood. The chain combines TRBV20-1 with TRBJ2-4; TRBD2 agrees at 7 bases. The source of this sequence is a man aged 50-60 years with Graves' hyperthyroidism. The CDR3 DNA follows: TGCAGTGCCCCCGATGGGACTACAGCCAAAAACATTCAGTACTTC. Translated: CSAPDGTTAKNIQYF.